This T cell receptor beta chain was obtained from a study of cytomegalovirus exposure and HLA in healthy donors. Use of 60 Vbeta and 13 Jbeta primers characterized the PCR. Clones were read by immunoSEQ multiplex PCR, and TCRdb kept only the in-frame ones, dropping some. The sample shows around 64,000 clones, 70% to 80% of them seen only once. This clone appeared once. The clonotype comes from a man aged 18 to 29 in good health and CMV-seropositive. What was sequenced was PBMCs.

This CDR3 reads CASSPAGGWERTYNEQFF. The CDR3 DNA follows: TGTGCCAGCAGCCCGGCAGGCGGGTGGGAGAGGACCTACAATGAGCAGTTCTTC. This chain uses TRBV5-4 with TRBJ2-1; the D gene is possibly TRBD2 (5 bases). V was trimmed by 4 bases and J by 2 bases, leaving 22 bases between them. CDR1 and CDR2 from the germline V gene are SGHNT and YYREEE (reference sequence). The CDR3 is 18 amino acids.